What follows are 4 T cell receptor beta chains derived from one specimen sequenced in a study of cytomegalovirus exposure and HLA in healthy donors. 13 Jbeta primers and 60 Vbeta primers were used for the PCR. Assay: immunoSEQ multiplex PCR; the TCRdb copy retains only in-frame clones and omits some. Counted here are roughly 100,000 clones, around 63% occurring once; the ten biggest clones make up more than 2.5%. The specimen sequenced was PBMCs. All receptors come from a man aged 30 to 39 in good health and CMV-seronegative.

The chain joins TRBV25-1 to TRBJ1-3; TRBD1 is a possible D gene (5 bases). Germline lookup yields CDR1 MGHDK and CDR2 SYGVNS. The CDR3 runs to 17 residues. Trimming removed 5 bases at V and 0 bases at J, with 17 bases between. This CDR3 is CASSPPHQRGSGNTIYF. CDR3 nucleotide sequence: TGTGCCAGCAGTCCTCCCCACCAAAGGGGCTCTGGAAACACCATATATTTT. Looking up the rest from reference TRBV25-1 and TRBJ1-3 gives the full variable domain: EADIYQTPRYLVIGTGKKITLECSQTMGHDKMYWYQQDPGMELHLIHYSYGVNSTEKGDLSSESTVSRIRTEHFPLTLESARPSHTSQYLCASSPPHQRGSGNTIYFGEGSWLTVV.

V gene TRBV6-5 combines with J gene TRBJ2-5, with D unclear. The CDR3 consists of 13 residues. Germline lookup yields CDR1 MNHEY and CDR2 SVGAGI. The V and J ends lost 5 bases and 7 bases respectively, with 14 bases between them. The CDR3 nucleotides read TGTGCCAGCAGTGGTGGCGGTCGCGGGACCCAGTACTTC. Translating it yields CASSGGGRGTQYF.

The sample holds one count of this clone. The rearrangement uses TRBV28 and TRBJ1-5; 7 nucleotides agree with TRBD1. The V segment lost 5 bases and the J segment 7 bases; nucleotides outside the gene matches: 8. CDR3 size: 14 residues. Germline-derived CDR1 and CDR2 are MDHEN and SYDVKM. The CDR3 loop reads CASSQYRGEQPQHF. The CDR3 coding sequence is TGTGCCAGCAGTCAATACAGGGGCGAGCAGCCCCAGCATTTT.

This chain joins TRBV5-1 and TRBJ1-2; 9 positions match TRBD1. CDR1 SGHRS and CDR2 YFSETQ come from the germline V gene. Trimming took 4 bases from V and 2 from J; bases not matched to a gene: 12. This CDR3 has 17 residues. CDR3 nucleotide sequence: TGCGCCAGCAGCCGCGCTACCACAGGGGGCGCAAACTATGGCTACACCTTC. Translating gives CASSRATTGGANYGYTF. Complete variable domain (other parts from reference TRBV5-1 and TRBJ1-2): KAGVTQTPRYLIKTRGQQVTLSCSPISGHRSVSWYQQTPGQGLQFLFEYFSETQRNKGNFPGRFSGRQFSNSRSEMNVSTLELGDSALYLCASSRATTGGANYGYTFGSGTRLTVV.